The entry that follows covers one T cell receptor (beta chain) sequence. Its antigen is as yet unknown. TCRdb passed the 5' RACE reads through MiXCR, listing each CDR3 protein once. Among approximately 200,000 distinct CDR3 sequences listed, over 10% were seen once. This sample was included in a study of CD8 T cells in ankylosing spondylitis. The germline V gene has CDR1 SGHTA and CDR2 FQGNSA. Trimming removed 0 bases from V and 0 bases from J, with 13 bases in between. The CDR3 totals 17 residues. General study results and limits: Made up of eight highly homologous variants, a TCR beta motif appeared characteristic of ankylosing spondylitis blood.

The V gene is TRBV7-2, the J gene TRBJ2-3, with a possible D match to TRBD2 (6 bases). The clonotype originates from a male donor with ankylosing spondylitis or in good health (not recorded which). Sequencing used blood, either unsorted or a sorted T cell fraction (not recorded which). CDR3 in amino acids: CASSLAMLAPSTDTQYF. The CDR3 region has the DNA TGTGCCAGCAGCTTAGCAATGCTAGCGCCGAGCACAGATACGCAGTATTTT.